This TCR beta chain originates from a study of blood T cells in healthy people across ages. Whole-study context: The capture of about one barcoded beta molecule per two T cells was achieved by template switching.

Study findings and constraints: Naive T cell percentage by flow cytometry tracked strongly with beta diversity.

This clonotype has a count of ten or more. The antigen is unknown. Trimming left V 7 bases short and J 0 bases short, with 11 bases between. Germline lookup yields CDR1 SQVTM and CDR2 ANQGSEA. The CDR3 covers 13 residues. PCR was performed a second time for about 7 to 12 cycles using a sample-barcoded 5' primer and a J-beta primer mix. A template-switch adaptor that had 12 random nucleotides put a tag on each cDNA molecule. Using its own MiXCR run on the 5' RACE reads, TCRdb lists one record per CDR3 protein. Here the sample spans around 900,000 distinct CDR3 sequences, less than 35% being singletons. Donors were systemically healthy Caucasian individuals from Russia aged about 6 to 95 years.

V usage is TRBV29-1 and J usage is TRBJ2-3; possible D gene TRBD2, 5 bases. The sequence was obtained from an elderly woman in good health. Sequencing was done on a sample of blood. CDR3 nucleotide sequence: TGCAGCGGTAAGCGGTCTAGCACAGATACGCAGTATTTT. Residues: CSGKRSSTDTQYF.